The rows below give T cell receptor beta chains drawn from one sample of a study of regulatory T cells in long-lasting Graves disease. TCRdb re-derived calls from the multiplex PCR reads in MiXCR, one entry per CDR3 protein. This repertoire shows some 460,000 distinct CDR3 sequences, 15% to 20% found once; its top ten account for 12%. The same specimen was also included in a second study, on T cells in Graves' hyperthyroidism and ophthalmopathy.

This specimen consisted of peripheral blood mononuclear cells (PBMCs), obtained at new diagnosis, from a patient treated with antithyroid drugs. The receptors were gathered from a man aged 35 to 55 with Graves disease. The CDR3 runs from the conserved cysteine through the conserved F or W. D genes are given only for firm matches. Clone sizes are given selectively: once, few, many, or a class where the clone is expanded.

abundance	d_gene	j_gene	v_gene	CDR3nt	CDR3aa
many	NA	TRBJ1-1	TRBV29-1	TGCAGCGTCCGGGACACTGAAGCTTTCTTT	CSVRDTEAFF
many	NA	TRBJ1-5	TRBV27	TGTGCCAGCAGTTGGGACAAGGGTCAGCCCCAGCATTTT	CASSWDKGQPQHF
few	NA	TRBJ2-5	TRBV28	TGTGCCAGCAGTCACGTGCCGGTATTCGATCAAGAGACCCAGTACTTC	CASSHVPVFDQETQYF
many	NA	TRBJ2-7	TRBV27	TGTGCCAGCAGTTTATTGCTTAGGAATCGCTACGAGCAGTACTTC	CASSLLLRNRYEQYF
many	NA	TRBJ2-7	TRBV18	TGTGCCAGCTCTCCCGCTCCCAGGATTGGCGAGCAGTACTTC	CASSPAPRIGEQYF
many	TRBD1	TRBJ2-4	TRBV28	TGTGCCAGCAGTTTCAGACAGGGACGAGCCAAAAACATTCAGTACTTC	CASSFRQGRAKNIQYF
NA	NA	TRBJ2-7	TRBV20-1	TGCAGTGCTAGAGACGAACTACGGTTAGTGGGATACGAGCAGTACTTC	CSARDELRLVGYEQYF
many	NA	TRBJ2-7	TRBV6-1	TGTGCCAGCAGTCCTAGCCGGTTCTACGAGCAGTACTTC	CASSPSRFYEQYF
NA	NA	TRBJ1-3	TRBV2	TGTGCCAGCAGTGGGACAGTCACTGGAAACACCATATATTTT	CASSGTVTGNTIYF
NA	TRBD2	TRBJ2-1	TRBV24-1	TGTGCCACCAGTGATTTGTCCGGGGCTAGCGGGAGGAGTGAGCAGTTCTTC	CATSDLSGASGRSEQFF
many	TRBD1	TRBJ1-2	TRBV12-3/TRBV12-4	TGTGCCAGCAGGCCCTCGGGGACAGACTATGGCTACACCTTC	CASRPSGTDYGYTF
many	TRBD2	TRBJ2-7	TRBV20-1	TGCAGTGCTTATCACAGCGGGAGTTCGTTCGAGCAGTACTTC	CSAYHSGSSFEQYF
many	NA	TRBJ2-3	TRBV24-1	TGTGCCACCCACCGTGTGGGAGGGGGAATGGGAGATACGCAGTATTTT	CATHRVGGGMGDTQYF
NA	TRBD2	TRBJ2-3	TRBV7-2	TGTGCCAGCAGCTCCGGACTAGCGGGAGTAATCTCGGCGACAGATACGCAGTATTTT	CASSSGLAGVISATDTQYF
NA	NA	TRBJ1-4	TRBV4-1	TGCGCCAGCAGCCAAGTCCTTCGAAATCGGGACGGAAATGAAAAACTGTTTTTT	CASSQVLRNRDGNEKLFF
few	NA	TRBJ2-7	TRBV12-3/TRBV12-4	TGTGCCAGCAGTCCCAATTACGACAGACACGAGCAGTACTTC	CASSPNYDRHEQYF
NA	NA	TRBJ1-6	TRBV5-1	TGCGCCAGCAGCAAGTGGGACGGAACTAATTCACCCCTCCACTTT	CASSKWDGTNSPLHF
NA	NA	TRBJ1-3	TRBV30	TGTGCCTGGCAAGAGGACTGGAGCTCTGGAAACACCATATATTTT	CAWQEDWSSGNTIYF
few	NA	TRBJ1-2	TRBV12-3/TRBV12-4	TGTGCCAGCAGCCCCAGGGGTAGGGACTATGGCTACACCTTC	CASSPRGRDYGYTF
few	NA	TRBJ2-2	TRBV9	TGTGCCAGCAGCCACACTAGAACCGGGGAGCTGTTTTTT	CASSHTRTGELFF
NA	TRBD2	TRBJ2-7	TRBV28	TGTGCCAGCAGTTCCGGGGATAAGCGGGAGAAGTACTTC	CASSSGDKREKYF
many	NA	TRBJ2-6	TRBV28	TGTGCCAGCAGTCCAGTAACAGGGCATATAACCTCTGGGGCCAACGTCCTGACTTTC	CASSPVTGHITSGANVLTF
few	TRBD1	TRBJ1-3	TRBV20-1	TGCAGTGCGGACAGGATTTCTGGAAACACCATATATTTT	CSADRISGNTIYF
few	NA	TRBJ2-1	TRBV29-1	TGCAGCGTTGAGCATAGACTATACAATGAGCAGTTCTTC	CSVEHRLYNEQFF
many	TRBD2	TRBJ2-7	TRBV28	TGTGCCAGCAGTTTATGGAGTATAAGGGGACTAGCGGGAGAGCTCTACGAGCAGTACTTC	CASSLWSIRGLAGELYEQYF
many	NA	TRBJ2-2	TRBV6-5	TGTGCCAGCAGTTACAATTCGGGTGGGCACGGGGAGCTGTTTTTT	CASSYNSGGHGELFF
many	NA	TRBJ2-2	TRBV27	TGTGCCAGCAGTTTATATCCAGGGCGGACCGGGGAGCTGTTTTTT	CASSLYPGRTGELFF
NA	TRBD1	TRBJ2-1	TRBV6-1	TGTGCCAGCAGCATTTATACAGGGGGGCTCCATGAGCAGTTCTTC	CASSIYTGGLHEQFF
NA	NA	TRBJ1-2	TRBV12-3/TRBV12-4	TGTGCCAGCAGTTTAGTTTCGGCTTCGAACTATGGCTACACCTTC	CASSLVSASNYGYTF
NA	NA	TRBJ2-4	TRBV20-1	TGCAGTGCTAGAATTAGCAGACTAGCCAAAAACATTCAGTACTTC	CSARISRLAKNIQYF
few	NA	TRBJ1-3	TRBV3-1	TGTGCCAGCAGCCCCGGGGCTGGAAACACCATATATTTT	CASSPGAGNTIYF
NA	NA	TRBJ1-5	TRBV19	TGTGCCAGTACCCGAGGTAGTTTCGGCAATCAGCCCCAGCATTTT	CASTRGSFGNQPQHF
many	NA	TRBJ2-1	TRBV30	TGTGCCTGCGATTTAGACGGCTCCTACAATGAGCAGTTCTTC	CACDLDGSYNEQFF
many	TRBD2	TRBJ2-1	TRBV11-2	TGTGCCAGTACCCTCAGCGGGAAGTGGGTCGAGCAGTTCTTC	CASTLSGKWVEQFF
few	TRBD1	TRBJ2-2	TRBV19	TGTGCCAGTAGTGTGACAGGGCCCACCGGGGAGCTGTTTTTT	CASSVTGPTGELFF
NA	TRBD1	TRBJ1-5	TRBV7-9	TGTGCCAGCAGCGCCGGGACAGGGGGGATGGGCAGCAATCAGCCCCAGCATTTT	CASSAGTGGMGSNQPQHF
many	NA	TRBJ2-7	TRBV11-2	TGTGCCAGCAGCTCTTGGAGAGGGGATGGGCAGTACTTC	CASSSWRGDGQYF
once	TRBD1	TRBJ2-2	TRBV28	TGCGCCAGCAGCCAGGGACAGGTCACCGGGGAGCTGTTTTTT	CASSQGQVTGELFF
NA	NA	TRBJ2-1	TRBV5-5	TGTGCCAGCAGCTTGGTACAACATGAGCAGTTCTTC	CASSLVQHEQFF
many	TRBD1	TRBJ2-1	TRBV20-1	TGCAGTGCTAGGTCGGACAGGGGTTCGATGCACAATGAGCAGTTCTTC	CSARSDRGSMHNEQFF
many	TRBD2	TRBJ2-1	TRBV11-1	TGTGCCAGCAGTTATAGCGGGAGAACGTACAATGAGCAGTTCTTC	CASSYSGRTYNEQFF
many	TRBD2	TRBJ2-2	TRBV6-5	TGTGCCAGCAGTTACCGATCGGGAGGGACCGGGGAGCTGTTTTTT	CASSYRSGGTGELFF
few	NA	TRBJ1-2	TRBV29-1	TGCAGCGTTGAAGTCCGCGCAGGAGGCTACACCTTC	CSVEVRAGGYTF
many	TRBD2	TRBJ2-1	TRBV6-2/TRBV6-3	TGTGCCACCATACCACAAGGACTAGCTGCCGTCTACAATGAGCAGTTCTTC	CATIPQGLAAVYNEQFF
NA	TRBD2	TRBJ2-3	TRBV28	TGTGCCAGCAGTAGACAAGGACTAGCTAATGGAGGAGATACGCAGTATTTT	CASSRQGLANGGDTQYF
many	NA	TRBJ2-1	TRBV27	TGTGCCAGCAGTTTACGGGGGTTCGATGAGCAGTTCTTC	CASSLRGFDEQFF
many	NA	TRBJ2-3	TRBV20-1	TGCAGTGCTAACCTCTGGGCGGAGGATAGCACAGATACGCAGTATTTT	CSANLWAEDSTDTQYF
NA	NA	TRBJ2-5	TRBV10-3	TGTGCCATCAGTGAGGGGGGTTCGGGGCAAGAGACCCAGTACTTC	CAISEGGSGQETQYF
many	TRBD2	TRBJ2-3	TRBV28	TGTGCCAGCAGTCAACCGACTAGCGGGAGCAACCGGGGGAGTTCAGATACGCAGTATTTT	CASSQPTSGSNRGSSDTQYF
many	NA	TRBJ1-1	TRBV28	TGTGCCAGCAGTCCGAGGGGCAGGCCAAACACTGAAGCTTTCTTT	CASSPRGRPNTEAFF
few	TRBD2	TRBJ2-5	TRBV4-1	TGCGCCAGCAGCCAACGACTAGCGGGAGGTCGTGCGGAGACCCAGTACTTC	CASSQRLAGGRAETQYF